This T cell receptor beta chain stems from a study of TIL therapy for anti-PD-1-resistant metastatic lung cancer. Trimming took 0 bases from V and 10 from J; bases not matched to a gene: 4. Germline V gene sequence: CDR1 MDHEN, CDR2 SYDVKM. The CDR3 has 15 residues. Time point here: pre-treatment sample, taken before nivolumab and TIL therapy. The libraries were made with immunoSEQ v3. Data came from immunoSEQ multiplex PCR; TCRdb stores just in-frame clones and leaves some out. The sample consists of tens of thousands of clones, roughly 91% of them appearing once. This chain uses TRBV28 with TRBJ1-6, with 9 positions matching TRBD1. Sequenced material: blood, taken at baseline. The source of this sequence is a person aged 25-85 years with non-small cell lung cancer. CDR3: CASSLWGQGGSPLHF. DNA of the CDR3: TGTGCCAGCAGTTTATGGGGACAGGGAGGGTCACCCCTCCACTTT. The full variable domain, rest sourced from reference TRBV28 and TRBJ1-6, is DVKVTQSSRYLVKRTGEKVFLECVQDMDHENMFWYRQDPGLGLRLIYFSYDVKMKEKGDIPEGYSVSREKKERFSLILESASTNQTSMYLCASSLWGQGGSPLHFGNGTRLTVT.